These 15 T cell receptor beta chains were all obtained from the same sample, sequenced in a study of cytomegalovirus exposure and HLA in healthy donors. Vbeta (60) and Jbeta (13) primers were used in the PCR. The protocol was immunoSEQ multiplex PCR, while the TCRdb copy is restricted to in-frame clones and leaves out a portion. The data show under 200,000 clones, 60% to 85% seen once. Sample: PBMCs. Source of these receptors: a female donor in good health and CMV-seronegative.

This chain links TRBV6-1 with TRBJ1-1; unclear D gene. This CDR3 is 13 amino acids long. The germline V gene encodes CDR1 MNHNS and CDR2 SASEGT. Trimming removed 9 bases from V and 11 bases from J, with 22 bases in between. The CDR3 sequence: CASLSTDSLLAFF. As DNA, the CDR3 is TGTGCCAGTCTAAGTACCGATTCGTTGTTGGCTTTCTTT.

This chain's CDR3 is CATYLSYF. CDR3 DNA sequence: TGTGCCACCTACTTATCGTACTTC. The J gene is TRBJ2-7, the V gene TRBV5-4; no firm D call. Germline V gene sequence: CDR1 SGHNT, CDR2 YYREEE (reference sequence). The CDR3 contains 8 residues. V was trimmed by 9 bases and J by 12 bases, leaving 10 bases between them.

The rearrangement uses TRBV12-5 and TRBJ1-2; TRBD1 matches 7 bases. J lost 3 bases, V lost 5 bases, and 9 bases had no gene match. The germline V gene has CDR1 LGHNT and CDR2 FRNRAP. This CDR3 spans 15 amino acids. The CDR3 loop reads CASGKPGQPYYGYTF. CDR3 DNA sequence: TGTGCTAGTGGTAAACCGGGACAGCCATACTATGGCTACACCTTC. Filled out from reference TRBV12-5 and TRBJ1-2, the complete variable domain reads DARVTQTPRHKVTEMGQEVTMRCQPILGHNTVFWYRQTMMQGLELLAYFRNRAPLDDSGMPKDRFSAEMPDATLATLKIQPSEPRDSAVYFCASGKPGQPYYGYTFGSGTRLTVV.

The genes are TRBV5-1 and TRBJ1-1; weak D call: TRBD1 (5 bases). The CDR3 loop spans 13 amino acids. V lost 2 bases, J lost 8 bases, and 13 bases lay in between. The germline CDR1 and CDR2 sequences are SGHRS and YFSETQ. The CDR3: CASSFAQAAEAFF. In DNA form, the CDR3 reads TGCGCCAGCAGCTTCGCACAGGCGGCCGAAGCTTTCTTT.

The CDR3 reads CATLSGVGLALETQYF. The CDR3 DNA is TGTGCCACCCTTTCAGGGGTTGGTCTAGCACTTGAGACCCAGTACTTC. The chain links TRBV28 to TRBJ2-5; D is perhaps TRBD1 (6 bases). The germline V gene has CDR1 MDHEN and CDR2 SYDVKM. This CDR3 has 16 amino acids. V lost 10 bases and J lost 5, with 26 bases in between.

The chain has TRBV6-5 and TRBJ2-2, with 10 bases fitting TRBD1. V lost 6 bases and J lost 6; bases outside the gene matches: 7. CDR1 is MNHEY, CDR2 SVGAGI, per germline. The CDR3 sequence is 15 residues long. As DNA, the CDR3 is TGTGCCAGCAGGGCCGGGACAGGGGATTCCGGGGAGCTGTTTTTT. Translated, it gives CASRAGTGDSGELFF.

There are a few counts of this clone. The chain has TRBV5-1 and TRBJ2-3; 9 bases agree with TRBD2. Germline trimming cut 0 bases from V and 6 bases from J; bases unmatched to any gene: 8. The CDR3 length is 16 residues. CDR1 is SGHRS and CDR2 is YFSETQ in the germline V gene. CDR3 in amino acids: CASSLEVSGSGDTQYF. The CDR3 coding sequence is TGCGCCAGCAGCTTGGAGGTTAGCGGGAGCGGGGATACGCAGTATTTT.

This chain connects TRBV6-5 to TRBJ2-4, with unresolved D. The CDR3 runs 12 residues. Germline CDR1 and CDR2: MNHEY and SVGAGI. V lost 5 bases, J lost 0 bases, and 2 bases lay in between. CDR3: CASSLAKNIQYF. The CDR3 DNA follows: TGTGCCAGCAGTCTAGCCAAAAACATTCAGTACTTC.

The rearrangement links TRBV5-1 to TRBJ2-7; 11 bases are a match to TRBD2. The J segment lost 6 bases and the V segment lost 0 bases, leaving 5 bases of the junction unmatched. There are 15 residues in the CDR3. Germline CDR1 is SGHRS and CDR2 is YFSETQ. CDR3 amino acids: CASSLELAGVGEQYF. CDR3 DNA: TGCGCCAGCAGCTTGGAACTAGCGGGAGTAGGCGAGCAGTACTTC. Supplemented by reference TRBV5-1 and TRBJ2-7, the full variable domain reads KAGVTQTPRYLIKTRGQQVTLSCSPISGHRSVSWYQQTPGQGLQFLFEYFSETQRNKGNFPGRFSGRQFSNSRSEMNVSTLELGDSALYLCASSLELAGVGEQYFGPGTRLTVT.

This clone has only a few counts. This rearrangement joins TRBV19 to TRBJ2-2, with 7 bases fitting TRBD2. V lost 2 bases, J lost 2 bases, and 8 bases stayed unmatched. Germline CDR1 is LNHDA and CDR2 is SQIVND (reference sequence). The CDR3 covers 17 residues. The CDR3 region has the DNA TGTGCCAGTAGTATATTGGGCGGCGGGGGTAACACCGGGGAGCTGTTTTTT. Translation: CASSILGGGGNTGELFF.

The chain joins TRBV6-6 to TRBJ2-2; D gene unclear. V dropped 5 bases and J dropped 2 bases, with 12 bases sitting between them. This CDR3 is built from 15 residues. Germline V gene lookup returns CDR1 MNHNY and CDR2 SVGAGI (reference sequence). CDR3 sequence reads: CASSAFALNTGELFF. The CDR3 nucleotides read TGTGCCAGCAGTGCGTTCGCCCTAAACACCGGGGAGCTGTTTTTT.

The chain carries TRBV5-4 and TRBJ1-1; TRBD1 aligns across 7 bases. The length of the CDR3 is 15 residues. The germline CDR1 and CDR2 sequences are SGHNT and YYREEE (reference sequence). Trimming removed 0 bases from V and 4 bases from J; junction bases left unmatched: 6. The CDR3 DNA sequence: TGTGCCAGCAGCTTGGCAAGGGGGCAGGGCACTGAAGCTTTCTTT. Amino acids: CASSLARGQGTEAFF.

The rearrangement joins TRBV21-1 to TRBJ2-3; TRBD2 is the table's D call, not checked against the DNA. TRBV21-1 is listed as a pseudogene. This CDR3 is built from 13 residues. This CDR3 reads CASSKSCFYTQYF. The DNA of the CDR3 is TGTGCCAGCAGCAAAAGCTGCTTTTATACGCAGTATTTT.

This clone appeared a single time. At one end the junction does not follow the germline gene, possibly because of a read error. The gene calls are TRBV7-9 and TRBJ1-1, with a tentative D call TRBD1 (5 bases). CDR1 is SEHNR, CDR2 FQNEAQ, per germline (reference sequence). There are 16 residues in the CDR3. CDR3 bases: TGTTCCAGCAGCCCGGACACCCACGAAAGGAACACTGAAGCTTTCTTT. This codes for CSSSPDTHERNTEAFF.

This clone was seen a handful of times. J is TRBJ1-6 and V is TRBV6-5, with 10 bases matching TRBD1. CDR3 size: 16 residues. J gave up 2 bases and V 4 bases, and 2 bases lay outside the gene matches. In germline, CDR1 is MNHEY, CDR2 SVGAGI. CDR3 sequence (DNA): TGTGCCAGCAGTTTCGGACAGGGGGCCTATAATTCACCCCTCCACTTT. Amino acids: CASSFGQGAYNSPLHF.